These 32 T cell receptor beta chains came from one sample sequenced in a study of cytomegalovirus exposure and HLA in healthy donors. PCR involved 60 Vbeta and 13 Jbeta primers. The repertoire was sequenced with immunoSEQ multiplex PCR; TCRdb's copy has only in-frame clones and lacks some. The sample has roughly 120,000 clones, around 74% seen once. Sequenced material: PBMCs. The receptors stem from a woman aged 50 to 60 in good health and CMV-seropositive.

This chain joins TRBV18 and TRBJ2-7; 9 positions match TRBD2. Germline V gene data show CDR1 as KGHSH and CDR2 as LQKENI. The CDR3 consists of 14 residues. V shed 3 bases and J 2 bases; nucleotides not matched to a gene: 2. CDR3 protein: CASSPSGRAYEQYF. The CDR3 nucleotides read TGTGCCAGCTCACCTAGCGGGAGAGCCTACGAGCAGTACTTC.

The genes are TRBV27 and TRBJ2-1; 8 nucleotides agree with TRBD2. The CDR3 contains 13 residues. V trimming: 6 bases; J trimming: 6 bases; junction bases outside the gene matches: 4. Germline CDR1 is MNHEY and CDR2 is SMNVEV (reference sequence). The CDR3 region is CASSGTRGNEQFF. CDR3 nucleotide sequence: TGTGCCAGCAGCGGGACTAGGGGCAATGAGCAGTTCTTC.

This clone occurred a few times. The chain couples TRBV10-3 to TRBJ1-2; TRBD1 might be the D (5 bases). The V end lost 4 bases, the J end lost 2 bases, and 14 bases lay between the germline ends. The length of the CDR3 is 15 residues. The germline V gene encodes CDR1 ENHRY and CDR2 SYGVKD. CDR3 sequence reads: CAISGTSTANYGYTF. CDR3 DNA: TGTGCCATCAGTGGGACATCGACAGCAAACTATGGCTACACCTTC.

The chain couples TRBV14 to TRBJ1-2, with TRBD1 matching 8 bases. Germline CDR1 reads SGHDN; CDR2 reads FVKESK. Unmatched junction bases numbered 7, after V lost 3 bases and J lost 4 bases. The CDR3 loop spans 15 amino acids. CDR3 residues: CASSQGQVPGYGYTF. CDR3 sequence (DNA): TGTGCCAGCAGCCAGGGACAGGTGCCAGGCTATGGCTACACCTTC.

The V call is TRBV5-1, the J call TRBJ2-3, with 11 bases lining up with TRBD2. The germline gives CDR1 SGHRS, CDR2 YFSETQ. Trimming at V came to 2 bases and at J to 4 bases, leaving 6 bases not matched to a gene. The CDR3 is made up of 16 amino acids. In DNA form, the CDR3 reads TGCGCCAGCAGCTTACTGACTAGCGGGGTATCAGATACGCAGTATTTT. Its translation is CASSLLTSGVSDTQYF.

This chain joins TRBV6-1 and TRBJ2-5, with 11 bases fitting TRBD1. Judging by the DNA end, TRBJ2-7 fits better; the J call may be wrong. Germline CDR1 reads MNHNS; CDR2 reads SASEGT. This CDR3 contains 15 residues. The CDR3 protein is CASSRGGTGGYEQYF. In nucleotides, the CDR3 is TGTGCCAGCAGTAGAGGGGGGACAGGGGGCTACGAGCAGTACTTC.

The genes are TRBV11-2 and TRBJ2-7; D might be TRBD1 (5 bases). The germline V gene encodes CDR1 SGHAT and CDR2 FQNNGV. The CDR3 contains 14 residues. V was pared by 5 bases and J by 5 bases, with 16 bases between. The CDR3 bases are TGTGCCAGCAGCCGGCAGGGTCTATACCACGAGCAGTACTTC. It specifies CASSRQGLYHEQYF.

A single count supports this clone. The J gene is TRBJ2-7, the V gene TRBV28; D not certain. This CDR3 spans 14 amino acids. The V and J ends lost 10 bases and 2 bases respectively, with 18 bases between them. The germline V gene has CDR1 MDHEN and CDR2 SYDVKM. CDR3 sequence: CAISNSLTAYEQYF. In nucleotides, the CDR3 is TGTGCCATTTCCAACAGCCTAACGGCCTACGAGCAGTACTTC.

The chain links TRBV7-9 to TRBJ1-1, with 9 bases identical to TRBD1. CDR1 SEHNR and CDR2 FQNEAQ come from the germline V gene (reference sequence). The CDR3 is made up of 14 amino acids. Losses at the gene ends were 6 bases for V and 6 bases for J; bases not matched to a gene: 8. This CDR3 reads CASRSGTGFPEAFF. The CDR3, as DNA: TGTGCCAGCAGATCCGGGACAGGGTTCCCTGAAGCTTTCTTT.

The CDR3 bases are TGCGCCAGCAGCGGACACCCGGGGGGAAGCTCCTACAATGAGCAGTTCTTC. It is translated as CASSGHPGGSSYNEQFF. The rearrangement joins TRBV4-1 to TRBJ2-1; 7 bases fit TRBD2. This CDR3 is built from 17 residues. Trimming cost V 5 bases and J 0 bases; bases outside gene matches: 10. In germline, CDR1 is MGHRA, CDR2 YSYEKL.

In regard to this clone: This specimen includes other DNA sequences encoding the same CDR3. The rearrangement links TRBV5-4 to TRBJ2-2, with TRBD1 matching over 8 bases. The junction had 7 bases not matched to a gene; V was cut back by 4 bases and J by 5 bases. This CDR3 is built from 15 residues. The germline gives CDR1 SGHNT, CDR2 YYREEE (reference sequence). The CDR3 DNA reads as TGTGCCAGCAGCAAGGACAGGGTTGGGACCGGGGAGCTGTTTTTT. It specifies CASSKDRVGTGELFF.

This clone was seen only a few times. CDR3 DNA: TGTGCCAGCAGCTCCGGGACTGCACGCACAGATACGCAGTATTTT. It codes for CASSSGTARTDTQYF. This sequence joins TRBV5-4 and TRBJ2-3; TRBD2 might be the D (6 bases). V was pared by 3 bases and J by 1 base, with 12 bases between. This CDR3 comprises 15 residues. CDR1 and CDR2 (germline): SGHNT, YYREEE (reference sequence).

The rearrangement uses TRBV5-8 and TRBJ1-2; perhaps TRBD1 as D (5 bases). V gave up 4 bases and J gave up 2 bases, with 12 bases separating them. This CDR3 has 14 residues. The germline CDR1 and CDR2 sequences are SGHTS and YDEGEE. The DNA of the CDR3 is TGTGCCAGCAGCGCCGGACGGGGGAACTATGGCTACACCTTC. Its protein product is CASSAGRGNYGYTF.

The table lists this clone with a count of one. This chain joins TRBV9 and TRBJ2-1; possible D gene TRBD1, 5 bases. This CDR3 spans 15 amino acids. Germline CDR1 is SGDLS and CDR2 is YYNGEE. Trimming removed 0 bases at V and 5 bases at J, with 12 bases between. In nucleotides, the CDR3 is TGTGCCAGCAGCGTAGAAGGGGCGCTCGACAATGAGCAGTTCTTC. Its protein product is CASSVEGALDNEQFF.

This rearrangement joins TRBV7-6 to TRBJ1-3; a possible D gene is TRBD1 (5 bases). Germline lookup yields CDR1 SGHVS and CDR2 FNYEAQ. Trimming cost V 0 bases and J 0 bases, with 15 bases left between them. This CDR3 region has 18 residues. The CDR3, as DNA: TGTGCCAGCAGCTTAGCGCTCCACAGGACATACTCTGGAAACACCATATATTTT. Translation gives CASSLALHRTYSGNTIYF.

V usage is TRBV5-1 and J usage is TRBJ2-5, with no clear D. The length of the CDR3 is 14 residues. CDR1 and CDR2 from the germline V gene are SGHRS and YFSETQ. V gave up 4 bases and J gave up 1 base, with 11 bases separating them. The CDR3 DNA reads as TGCGCCAGCAGCGAACAGATATCCCAAGAGACCCAGTACTTC. Protein product: CASSEQISQETQYF.

The chain employs TRBV25-1 and TRBJ1-2, with D hard to call. CDR3 length: 12 amino acids. Germline CDR1 is MGHDK and CDR2 is SYGVNS. V lost 4 bases to trimming and J lost 3 bases, with 6 bases between them. CDR3 bases: TGTGCCAGCAGTGGCAGTTACTATGGCTACACCTTC. It yields the protein CASSGSYYGYTF.

V usage is TRBV7-6 and J usage is TRBJ2-5; D might be TRBD2 (6 bases). Near its end, the DNA agrees better with TRBJ2-7, so the J call may be wrong. The CDR3 loop spans 13 amino acids. Germline V lookup: CDR1 SGHVS, CDR2 FNYEAQ. The CDR3 coding sequence is TGTGCCAGCAGCCTACTCGCGGAGGGCGAGCAGTACTTC. This translates into CASSLLAEGEQYF.

In its sample, this clone was seen a few times. CDR3 nucleotides: TGTGCCAGCAGTGTACAGGGTGCTGAAGCTTTCTTT. Translating it yields CASSVQGAEAFF. This chain uses TRBV28 with TRBJ1-1, with D possibly being TRBD1 (6 bases). This CDR3 has 12 amino acids. Deletions cut 5 bases from V and 6 bases from J, with 10 bases between. Germline V gene lookup returns CDR1 MDHEN and CDR2 SYDVKM.

In its sample, this clone was seen once. The chain recombines TRBV18 with TRBJ2-1, with TRBD1 matching over 8 bases. This CDR3 is 15 amino acids long. Germline CDR1 KGHSH, CDR2 LQKENI. V was clipped by 3 bases and J by 6 bases; unmatched bases: 7. The CDR3 sequence is CASSPVQGAVNEQFF. The CDR3 nucleotides read TGTGCCAGCTCACCGGTTCAGGGGGCTGTCAATGAGCAGTTCTTC.

The rearrangement links TRBV5-8 to TRBJ1-4; no firm D call. CDR1 and CDR2 from the germline V gene are SGHTS and YDEGEE. CDR3 length: 16 residues. V was trimmed by 0 bases and J by 3 bases, leaving 12 bases between them. This chain's CDR3 is CASSLGSAGPNEKLFF. CDR3 bases: TGTGCCAGCAGCTTGGGGTCTGCAGGCCCTAATGAAAAACTGTTTTTT.

The V and J genes are TRBV5-1 and TRBJ2-5; 7 bases match TRBD1. Unmatched junction bases numbered 3, after V lost 4 bases and J lost 0 bases. This CDR3 is 14 amino acids long. The V gene's germline CDR1 is SGHRS and CDR2 YFSETQ. The CDR3 reads CASSPTGNQETQYF. In DNA, the CDR3 is TGCGCCAGCAGCCCGACAGGGAACCAAGAGACCCAGTACTTC.

In DNA, the CDR3 is TGTGCCAGCAGCCAAAATCGGGACACCTACGAGCAGTACTTC. Translation: CASSQNRDTYEQYF. The chain carries TRBV16 and TRBJ2-7, with a tentative D call TRBD1 (6 bases). Trimming shortened V by 2 bases and J by 2 bases, and 10 bases separated the two germline ends. CDR1 and CDR2 from the germline V gene are KGHSY and FQNENV. This CDR3 contains 14 residues.

CDR3: CASSLGAGGDEQYF. The CDR3 DNA sequence: TGCGCCAGCAGCTTGGGTGCGGGAGGGGATGAGCAGTACTTC. This rearrangement joins TRBV5-1 to TRBJ2-7, with 9 positions matching TRBD2. The V gene end was trimmed by 0 bases and the J gene end by 7 bases; junction bases not matched to a gene: 5. The CDR3 is made up of 14 amino acids. CDR1 and CDR2 from the germline V gene are SGHRS and YFSETQ.

CDR3 loop: CASSGGLSYEQYF. Here the CDR3 DNA reads TGTGCCAGCTCGGGGGGGCTCTCCTACGAGCAGTACTTC. V gene TRBV18 combines with J gene TRBJ2-7; the D gene is possibly TRBD2 (7 bases). The CDR3 length is 13 residues. Germline-derived CDR1 and CDR2 are KGHSH and LQKENI. Between the trimmed V and J ends, which lost 6 bases and 0 bases, there was a span of 9 bases.

The chain joins TRBV6-5 to TRBJ1-2, with TRBD1 as a possible D gene (6 bases). Germline CDR1 is MNHEY and CDR2 is SVGAGI. Trimming cost V 6 bases and J 8 bases, with 16 bases left between them. This CDR3 region has 13 residues. The CDR3 spells CASRTQTGIGYTF. For the CDR3, the DNA is TGTGCCAGCAGAACCCAAACAGGGATCGGCTACACCTTC.

J is TRBJ1-2 and V is TRBV7-9, with D perhaps matching TRBD1 (5 bases). The V end lost 5 bases, the J end lost 2 bases, and 27 bases lay between the germline ends. CDR3 length: 19 residues. CDR1 and CDR2 from the germline V gene are SEHNR and FQNEAQ (reference sequence). This CDR3 reads CASSPLTGGVLTPNYGYTF. The CDR3 DNA sequence: TGTGCCAGCAGCCCCTTGACCGGGGGAGTCCTCACGCCGAACTATGGCTACACCTTC.

The chain joins TRBV5-5 to TRBJ2-3; TRBD1 might be the D (5 bases). CDR3 length equals 12 residues. Germline CDR1 SGHKS, CDR2 YYEKEE (reference sequence). Trimming took off 2 bases at V and 6 bases at J, with 7 bases between the two ends. The CDR3 DNA reads TGTGCCAGCAGCTTTCAGGGCGATACGCAGTATTTT. Its translation is CASSFQGDTQYF.

The chain employs TRBV9 and TRBJ1-3; D is perhaps TRBD1 (6 bases). Germline-derived CDR1 and CDR2 are SGDLS and YYNGEE. The V gene lost 0 bases and the J gene lost 2 bases, with 15 bases spanning the gap. The CDR3 sequence is 17 residues long. Here the CDR3 DNA reads TGTGCCAGCAGCGTAGAAGGGACATCTTTACCTGGAAACACCATATATTTT. Translation gives CASSVEGTSLPGNTIYF.

CDR3 nucleotides: TGTGCCAGTAGTATTAGTGGACAGACCTCTCTGGCTAATGAAAAACTGTTTTTT. It codes for CASSISGQTSLANEKLFF. This chain joins TRBV19 and TRBJ1-4, with a tentative D call TRBD1 (6 bases). The ends were cut back, 3 bases at V and 3 bases at J, with 20 bases in the middle. CDR1 is LNHDA and CDR2 is SQIVND in the germline V gene (reference sequence). The CDR3 runs to 18 residues.

The rearrangement joins TRBV6-1 to TRBJ2-4, with TRBD2 as a possible D gene (6 bases). CDR3 length: 15 residues. Germline CDR1 MNHNS, CDR2 SASEGT. The V end was cut by 0 bases, the J end by 4 bases, with 10 bases between. In DNA form, the CDR3 reads TGTGCCAGCAGTGAAGCGGGCGGGACGAAAAACATTCAGTACTTC. As protein: CASSEAGGTKNIQYF.

The chain is built from TRBV6-1 and TRBJ2-2; perhaps TRBD1 as D (6 bases). The CDR3 runs to 18 residues. V was trimmed by 1 base and J by 4 bases, leaving 19 bases between them. Germline CDR1 is MNHNS and CDR2 is SASEGT. This CDR3 is CASSEVLGLGAGTGELFF. CDR3 coding DNA: TGTGCCAGCAGTGAAGTTCTAGGACTGGGGGCGGGCACCGGGGAGCTGTTTTTT.